This T cell receptor (beta chain) was identified during a study of T cell repertoires in cytomegalovirus infection. Study at large: CMV infection together with matching HLA type was indicated by public TCR beta signatures. Findings and limits, study-wide: The cumulative frequency of public TCR beta families identified carriers of CMV plus the relevant HLA. The ex vivo response showed dominance by HLA-C-restricted CMV-specific TCR beta clonotypes.

This clonotype was seen ten or more times. Its specificity is not known. Via MiXCR, TCRdb re-called the reads, giving one row per CDR3 protein. The table includes approximately 500,000 distinct CDR3 sequences, 15% to 20% detected once. The CDR3 extends over 15 amino acids. Per germline, CDR1 SGHAT and CDR2 FQDESV (reference sequence). V was clipped by 2 bases and J by 4 bases, with 13 bases between them. What was sequenced was CD8+ T cells from PBMCs. The chain employs TRBV11-1 and TRBJ2-3; D possibly matches TRBD1 or TRBD2 (6 bases each). The clonotype originates from a human donor in good health (CMV status not recorded). Some clones in this sample may be carry-over from other donors' samples. The CDR3: CASSLRRGPSDTQYF. The CDR3 bases are TGTGCCAGCAGCTTACGCCGGGGGCCCTCAGATACGCAGTATTTT.